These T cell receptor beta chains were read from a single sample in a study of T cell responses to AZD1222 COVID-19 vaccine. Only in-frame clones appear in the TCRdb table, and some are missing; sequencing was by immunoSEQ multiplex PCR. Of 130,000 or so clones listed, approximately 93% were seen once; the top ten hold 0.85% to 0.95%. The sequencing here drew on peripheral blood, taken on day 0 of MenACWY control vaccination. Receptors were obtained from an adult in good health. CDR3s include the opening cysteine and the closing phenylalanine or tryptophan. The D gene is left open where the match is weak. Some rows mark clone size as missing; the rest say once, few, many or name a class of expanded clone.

TGTGCCAGCAGTTCCCTCGGACAGGGGACCTATGGCTACACCTTC CASSSLGQGTYGYTF TRBJ1-2 . TRBV7-9 TRBD1
TGTGCCAGTAGTACGGGGTGGAGAAACACTGAAGCTTTCTTT CASSTGWRNTEAFF TRBJ1-1 few TRBV19 .
TGTGCCACCAGTGATTTTAGTTCTGAGGGGCACGGCTACACCTTC CATSDFSSEGHGYTF TRBJ1-2 . TRBV24-1 .
TGTGCCAGCAGCCAAGAGCCAAGCCTTATGATGAGCGGGGAGCTGTTTTTT CASSQEPSLMMSGELFF TRBJ2-2 . TRBV4-2 .
TGTGCCAGCAGCCCCGGGACAGGGGCTGTCTACGAGCAGTACTTC CASSPGTGAVYEQYF TRBJ2-7 . TRBV5-6 TRBD1
TGTGCCAGCAGCACTCGGGACAGTCCCTACAATGAGCAGTTCTTC CASSTRDSPYNEQFF TRBJ2-1 . TRBV7-2 TRBD1
TGTGCCAGCAACAATCCCATCTCGGCGGGGCCGAATGAGCAGTTCTTC CASNNPISAGPNEQFF TRBJ2-1 . TRBV7-9 .
TGTGCCAGCAGTTACTCCGGGGGTAATAATTCACCCCTCCACTTT CASSYSGGNNSPLHF TRBJ1-6 . TRBV6-5 .
TGTGCCAGCAGCCCCGGGGGAGACCCCTGGGCCTATGGCTACACCTTC CASSPGGDPWAYGYTF TRBJ1-2 once TRBV7-8 .
TGTGCCAGCAGCGTAGGTCCGGGGGCGATTACTGAAGCTTTCTTT CASSVGPGAITEAFF TRBJ1-1 few TRBV9 .
TGTGCCAGCAGCCAAGTAACCAGCGGGAGTACAGATACGCAGTATTTT CASSQVTSGSTDTQYF TRBJ2-3 . TRBV14 TRBD2
TGTGCCAGCAGTAAATGGCCCGACACTCAGTACTTC CASSKWPDTQYF TRBJ2-7 once TRBV27 .
TGCGCCAGCAGCCAGGATACTGGGGGCTGGATCAATCAGCCCCAGCATTTT CASSQDTGGWINQPQHF TRBJ1-5 . TRBV4-1 .
TGTGCCAGCTCACGGACGGGACGTATTAACTATGGCTACACCTTC CASSRTGRINYGYTF TRBJ1-2 . TRBV18 .
TGTGCCAGTAGTATCCGTGTTGGCAATCAGCCCCAGCATTTT CASSIRVGNQPQHF TRBJ1-5 . TRBV19 .
TGTGCCAGCTCACCCGATCTAGGGGGACTCTATGGCTACACCTTC CASSPDLGGLYGYTF TRBJ1-2 . TRBV18 .
TGCGCCAGCAGCTACGGCCAGGGTCAGCCCCAGCATTTT CASSYGQGQPQHF TRBJ1-5 . TRBV10-2 .
TGTGCCAGCAGCCCAGGACCAGGGAGGAACACTGAAGCTTTCTTT CASSPGPGRNTEAFF TRBJ1-1 once TRBV7-6 .
TGTGCCAGCAGCTCAAACTACGGAGGCGGTAGGGGAAATGAGCAGTTCTTC CASSSNYGGGRGNEQFF TRBJ2-1 . TRBV7-9 .
TGTGCCAGTAGTATAGCTGGACAGGGAGGCGAGACCCAGTACTTC CASSIAGQGGETQYF TRBJ2-5 . TRBV19 TRBD1
TGTGCCAGCAGCCAAGAACTAGCTGCCACTTACGAGCAGTACTTC CASSQELAATYEQYF TRBJ2-7 . TRBV4-2 .
TGTGCCAGCAGTAACCGACAGGGTAGGGAGTTCTTC CASSNRQGREFF TRBJ2-1 . TRBV6-5 TRBD1
TGTGCCAGCAGTCGCTCTAGCGGGAACTACAATGAGCAGTTCTTC CASSRSSGNYNEQFF TRBJ2-1 . TRBV27 TRBD2
TGTGCCAGCAGCTTGGGGACGGACGCTGGATCCCTCCACTTT CASSLGTDAGSLHF TRBJ1-6 . TRBV5-4 .
TGTGCCAGCAGTTTAGCCCAGGGGGCGCCTCAATATAGCAATCAGCCCCAGCATTTT CASSLAQGAPQYSNQPQHF TRBJ1-5 . TRBV28 TRBD1
TGTGCCAGTAGTCTTGATAGCAATCAGCCCCAGCATTTT CASSLDSNQPQHF TRBJ1-5 . TRBV19 .
TGTGCCAGCAGCGCCTCCCCGGGTCTGAACACCGGGGAGCTGTTTTTT CASSASPGLNTGELFF TRBJ2-2 . TRBV5-4 .
TGCAGCGTTGAGTCGGGCCTAGCGGACAATGAGCAGTTCTTC CSVESGLADNEQFF TRBJ2-1 once TRBV29-1 TRBD2
TGTGCCAGCAGTTGGACAGTTGGCAATCAGCCCCAGCATTTT CASSWTVGNQPQHF TRBJ1-5 . TRBV3-1/TRBV3-2 .
TGCGCCAGCGGAACTCTTAGAAACTCCTATAATTCACCCCTCCACTTT CASGTLRNSYNSPLHF TRBJ1-6 . TRBV10-2 .
TGTGCCAGCAGCTCACCGGACAGGGGGAGCAATCAGCCCCAGCATTTT CASSSPDRGSNQPQHF TRBJ1-5 . TRBV7-9 TRBD1
TGCGCCAGCAGTCCCCCGGACAGCTACACTGAAGCTTTCTTT CASSPPDSYTEAFF TRBJ1-1 . TRBV23-1 .
TGTGCCAGACCCTTCGGACAGGGACAAAACCGAGGAAATTCACCCCTCCACTTT CARPFGQGQNRGNSPLHF TRBJ1-6 . TRBV21-1 .
TGTGCCAGCAGCTTATACGGGAGCACAGATACGCAGTATTTT CASSLYGSTDTQYF TRBJ2-3 . TRBV7-8 .
TGTGCCACAGTAACCACAGGGTTCGGCGCTTTCTTT CATVTTGFGAFF TRBJ1-1 . TRBV19 .
TGTGCCAGCAGCCAAGGGGGGGAGGCGGCTCACGAGCAGTACTTC CASSQGGEAAHEQYF TRBJ2-7 . TRBV3-1/TRBV3-2 .
TGTGCCAGCAGCAGGGGAAGCAATCAGCCCCAGCATTTT CASSRGSNQPQHF TRBJ1-5 . TRBV25-1 .
TGTGCCAGCAGCCGGACAGGGGGTAACACTGAAGCTTTCTTT CASSRTGGNTEAFF TRBJ1-1 . TRBV7-3 TRBD1
TGCAGTGGGAGACAGGGGAATGGCTACACCTTC CSGRQGNGYTF TRBJ1-2 once TRBV20-1 TRBD1
TGTGCCAGCAGCTCAACAGGGAACAATTCACCCCTCCACTTT CASSSTGNNSPLHF TRBJ1-6 . TRBV7-2 .
TGCGCCAGCAGCGCAGGGGAAGGAAACACCATATATTTT CASSAGEGNTIYF TRBJ1-3 . TRBV4-1 .
TGTGCCAGCACAGTTCGGACAGGGGGCCGTGAGACCCAGTACTTC CASTVRTGGRETQYF TRBJ2-5 . TRBV6-5 TRBD1
TGTGCCAGTAGTATTGATGACAGGGACAATCAGCCCCAGCATTTT CASSIDDRDNQPQHF TRBJ1-5 few TRBV19 TRBD1
TGTGCCAGTAGTATTCTAGGGTTCGACACTGAAGCTTTCTTT CASSILGFDTEAFF TRBJ1-1 . TRBV19 .
TGTGCCAGCGGGGGGCCGGGACAGGGATACAATGAGCAGTTCTTC CASGGPGQGYNEQFF TRBJ2-1 . TRBV28 TRBD1
TGTGCCAGCAGCCTAGAGAGTGGGGACACCATATATTTT CASSLESGDTIYF TRBJ1-3 . TRBV7-9 .
TGTGCCAGCAGCCAATGGGACAGGGGGAATGAAAAACTGTTTTTT CASSQWDRGNEKLFF TRBJ1-4 . TRBV3-1/TRBV3-2 TRBD1
TGTGCCATCAGTGAGTCGATTGGGACAGGGGGCGCGGGAACCTATAATTCACCCCTCCACTTT CAISESIGTGGAGTYNSPLHF TRBJ1-6 . TRBV10-3 TRBD1
TGTGCCAGCAGAGATAGGGACAGGGAGCAGTTCTTC CASRDRDREQFF TRBJ2-1 . TRBV2 TRBD1
TGTGCCAGCAGTTACAAGGGGTATAATTCACCCCTCCACTTT CASSYKGYNSPLHF TRBJ1-6 . TRBV6-5 .
TGTGCCATCAGTGAGGCGAATGGTGGCTACACCTTC CAISEANGGYTF TRBJ1-2 . TRBV10-3 .
TGTGCCAGTAGTTCACCTTCCCGGGACGAGCGACGGACCTTC CASSSPSRDERRTF TRBJ1-2 . TRBV19 .
TGTGCCAGTAGTATCACGGGATCCTATAATTCACCCCTCCACTTT CASSITGSYNSPLHF TRBJ1-6 . TRBV19 .
TGTGCCAGTAGTAATCCCGGGCCATTCCAAGAGACCCAGTACTTC CASSNPGPFQETQYF TRBJ2-5 . TRBV19 .
TGTGCCAGTAATCTACAGGGGCGCGCTGAAGCTTTCTTT CASNLQGRAEAFF TRBJ1-1 . TRBV2 TRBD1